This T cell receptor (beta chain) was sequenced during a study of beta chain features in type 1 diabetes. Study as a whole: The patients were much like the healthy donors in age, gender and cell yields. Study-wide points: Across all four CD4+ subsets, people with type 1 diabetes showed modestly shorter TCRB CDR3s.

CDR1 is SGHNT and CDR2 is YYREEE in the germline V gene (reference sequence). CDR3 size: 11 residues. Trimming cost V 5 bases and J 9 bases, with 9 bases left between them. A remark on this clone: Its antigen remains unknown.

cDNA synthesis used the whole RNA isolate, giving expressed TCRB sequences. Clones were read by immunoSEQ multiplex PCR, and TCRdb kept only the in-frame ones, dropping some. Of around 260,000 clones listed, roughly 20% are singletons. Sequencing used naive CD4+ T cells from blood. The genes are TRBV5-4 and TRBJ2-1; D unresolved. The receptor was derived from a woman aged 35 to 49 with type 1 diabetes. CDR3: CASRDIGEQFF. The DNA for the CDR3 is TGTGCCAGCAGAGACATCGGTGAGCAGTTCTTC.